This record covers a single T cell receptor (beta chain). The sample holds a few counts of this clone. Its antigen is not yet known. Per-base qualities were not stored, and no clone one base away is much larger. The CDR3 starts with the cysteine, ends with the phenylalanine, and has 15 residues. CDR3 DNA is the only sequence kept; it has 45 bases, read in frame from the first base. Trimming leaves V shorter by 7 bases and J shorter by 9 bases, with the junction holding 18 bases beyond the gene matches. Reading the germline V gene gives CDR1 SQVTM and CDR2 ANQGSEA. The High Capacity cDNA Reverse Transcription Kit was used to reverse transcribe all of the isolated RNA, meaning that expressed TCRB transcripts were what got sequenced. Deep immunoSEQ sequencing was applied to naive, central memory and regulatory T cell samples, giving an average of roughly 3.5 million total reads per sample. Sorted cells were lysed in RLT buffer and RNA was extracted with DNase-treated RNeasy Micro or Mini kits, depending on cell number. To prevent cross-contamination, every cell subset was processed on its own, while patient and healthy donor samples were processed together. The immunoSEQ multiplex PCR was used to amplify TCRB sequences from cDNA, yielding 87-bp fragments that span the CDR3 region. Amplicons were sequenced on the Illumina HiSeq platform. The authors' pipeline ran thus. PCR bias was corrected computationally using synthetic template baselines, and reads within Hamming distance 2 were collapsed, with unmergeable singletons discarded. Reads were aligned to IMGT to assign V, D and J genes, CDR3 length, and insertions or deletions at six rearrangement sites. Within each subset, clonotype counts were normalized to sorted cell number, and only after that were true diversity and Gini coefficients computed with the tcR R package. The overlap coefficient, calculated on TCRB nucleotide sequences, was used to quantify repertoire sharing. Out-of-frame TCRB sequences from naive cells were analyzed as a proxy for the pre-selection repertoire. TCRdb stores this immuneACCESS table with in-frame sequences only. Part of the clones is absent; in the studies checked, under half of the shortfall reflects unresolved V genes, and no reason is known for the rest. D and trimming were read from the DNA, whereas the V and J calls and clone size are those reported in that table. This sample holds 200,000 to 250,000 clones; over 12% were observed only once. The ten largest make up around 0.026% of the sample.

The sample belongs to a study of beta chain features in type 1 diabetes (dated by TCRdb to 2017 to 2018). For context, the study as a whole: Patients and healthy donors did not differ in mean age, gender distribution, total cell number or subset yield. A total of roughly 98,000,000 sorted cells were examined across all samples, and a strong correlation was observed between cell number per subset and RNA yield. In the study, TCRB repertoires of sorted circulating CD4+ T cell subsets from recently diagnosed type 1 diabetes patients were compared with those of matched healthy donors. Whereas all 30 or so donors provided naive and central memory subsets, regulatory and stem cell-like memory subsets were isolated from just 8 patients and roughly eight healthy donors. On the study overall, not on this receptor specifically: Type 1 diabetes patients showed a moderate but significant shortening of TCRB CDR3 length in all four CD4+ subsets. Only small numbers of individuals were included in the HLA sub-analyses, which left unresolved whether HLA type had any influence on TCRB rearrangement. Shorter templates might be favored by PCR, yet because patient and control samples were amplified and corrected together, any such skew would affect both groups equally. Naive, central memory and regulatory TCRB repertoires appeared to be more alike among patients than among healthy donors. Sequencing cDNA rather than genomic DNA could over-represent highly expressing activated cells, although activation and CD3 levels did not differ between groups. Patients with type 1 diabetes made fewer insertions and deleted more nucleotides at VDJ recombination sites, implying thymic rearrangement abnormalities.

Each donor gave one peripheral blood draw, averaging approximately 0.12 L, which was collected into heparinised tubes. Using a panel that included CD45RO, CCR7, CD25, CD127, CD95 and CD27, naive, central memory, regulatory and stem cell-like memory CD4+ T cells were sorted on a BD FACSAria II. All sorted populations exceeded 95% purity. PBMCs were separated immediately by Lymphoprep density gradient centrifugation and were stained directly, without being cultured. So that batch effects would be minimized, each experiment stained and sorted samples in pairs, pairing one healthy donor with one patient.

The receptor was isolated from a woman aged 40 to 50 in good health. The sequenced material came from naive CD4+ T cells from blood. This sample's cell subset or site label indicates: true naive CD4+ T cells. The V and J segments used are TRBV29-1 and TRBJ2-1; 7 junctional bases match TRBD2. The CDR3 has the sequence CSALNGTNRFGEQFF. In nucleotides, the sequence is TGCAGCGCCCTTAATGGGACTAATCGATTCGGTGAGCAGTTCTTC.